Included here is one TCR beta chain sequence, with context. Its specificity is unknown. Overlapping HIV-1 Gag 15-mer peptides at about 1 ug per peptide per mL were used. CD40L-negative CD69-negative CD45RO-high memory CD4+ T cells were sorted as populations depleted of antigen-responding cells. Plasma HIV-1 RNA stayed below 50 copies/mL for at least 4 years. This was the immunoSEQ version 4 assay in survey mode. Genomic DNA was diluted to 10 ng/uL, up to roughly 1 ug per sample. TCRdb's table, derived via immunoSEQ multiplex PCR, lists solely in-frame clones and lacks some. The sample has around 42,000 clones, around 78% seen once; the top ten hold 14%. Germline V gene sequence: CDR1 MNHEY, CDR2 SVGAGI. The length of the CDR3 is 11 residues. The V end was cut by 11 bases, the J end by 4 bases, with 11 bases between. This sample was taken from a study of persistence of HIV-infected CD4 T cells.

The chain employs TRBV6-5 and TRBJ1-1; no reliable D call. The TCR comes from an adult man with HIV who was CMV-seropositive. Here the sequenced sample was CD4+ T cells sorted from PBMCs after approximately 19-hour stimulation, taken from a patient who received antiretroviral therapy. CDR3 region: CAGGLVTEAFF. The CDR3, as DNA: TGTGCCGGAGGGCTGGTCACTGAAGCTTTCTTT.